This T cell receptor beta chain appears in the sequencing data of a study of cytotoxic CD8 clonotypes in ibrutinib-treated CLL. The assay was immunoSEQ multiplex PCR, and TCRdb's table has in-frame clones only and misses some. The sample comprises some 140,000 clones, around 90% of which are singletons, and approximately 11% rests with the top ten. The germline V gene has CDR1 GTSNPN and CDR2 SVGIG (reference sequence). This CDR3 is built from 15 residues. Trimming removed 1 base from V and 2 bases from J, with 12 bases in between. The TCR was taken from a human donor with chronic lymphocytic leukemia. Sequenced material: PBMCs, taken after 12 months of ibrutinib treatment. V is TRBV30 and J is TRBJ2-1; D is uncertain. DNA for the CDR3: TGTGCCTGGAGTGAGGGAACTGGGCCCTACAATGAGCAGTTCTTC. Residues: CAWSEGTGPYNEQFF. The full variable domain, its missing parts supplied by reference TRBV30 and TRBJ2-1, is SQTIHQWPATLVQPVGSPLSLECTVEGTSNPNLYWYRQAAGRGLQLLFYSVGIGQISSEVPQNLSASRPQDRQFILSSKKLLLSDSGFYLCAWSEGTGPYNEQFFGPGTRLTVL.